The text below deals with one T cell receptor beta chain. This clone was counted a single time. Which antigen it targets is not known. Within one base of it there is no much larger clone, and no base qualities were kept. The collaborating institutions used their own protocols to collect whole blood in K2EDTA tubes. For TCRbeta analysis, collaborators shipped samples in one of three forms: frozen whole blood, isolated PBMCs, or DNA extracted from either of those sample types. The sample belongs to a study of blood T cell repertoires in COVID-19 (TCRdb year 2020). Regarding the research as a whole: Samples from collaborators originated in the United States, Italy and Spain and spanned both the acute and convalescent phases of COVID-19. HLA class I and class II types, where available, came from metadata supplied by the sample provider rather than from assay-based typing. The prospective study material was composed of cDNA or gDNA derived from T cells, B-cell-depleted T cells, or PBMCs. Sample metadata almost always included a de-identified subject ID, COVID-19 status, age in years and sex. The samples were drawn from the first 160 participants of the ongoing ImmuneRACE study and from 1,200 or so subjects provided by 6 global collaborators. Deeply sampled blood TCRbeta repertoires from subjects exposed to, actively infected with, or recovered from COVID-19 were included in the dataset. The repertoires were released in a freely available public database meant as a resource for research on the immune response to SARS-CoV-2.

Findings and caveats that apply to the study as a whole: The quantity of clinical and demographic metadata differed by source and by participant and was supplied without curation.

TCRbeta CDR3 regions were amplified from genomic DNA using the immunoSEQ Assay, a bias-controlled multiplex PCR. The source study handled its data this way. The number of nucleated cells in each sample was estimated from the amplification of reference gene primers within the assay. Sequence reads were collapsed and filtered to measure the absolute abundance of every unique TCRbeta CDR3 rearrangement. For each sample, productive Simpson clonality was calculated as the square root of Simpson's diversity index over productive rearrangements. The source is immuneACCESS, and TCRdb retained only in-frame sequences with V and J called. Part of the clones is not carried over; for the studies checked, unresolved V genes explain less than half of this, and the remainder is unexplained. That table is the source of V, J and clone size, and D and trimming were worked out from the DNA. The sample records about 14,000 clones, nearly 75% of which are singletons. The ten largest account for more than 20% of the sample.

Relative to germline, V is missing 5 bases and J is missing 0 bases, with 8 bases of the junction outside any gene match. The CDR3 starts with the cysteine, ends with the phenylalanine, and has 16 residues. The CDR3 DNA has 48 bases and is translated from base 1. In the germline V gene, CDR1 corresponds to MDHEN and CDR2 to SYDVKM. The sample was peripheral blood. This TCR derives from a boy between 2 and 10 years old with active or convalescent COVID-19. Recombination connected TRBV28 to TRBJ2-7, and TRBD1 aligns with 9 junction nucleotides. The CDR3 loop reads CASSPTPGQGSYEQYF. The nucleotides read TGTGCCAGCAGTCCAACTCCGGGACAGGGCTCCTACGAGCAGTACTTC.